This T cell receptor (beta chain) was sequenced during a study of blood T cell repertoires in COVID-19. At the level of the study: The samples span acute and convalescent COVID-19 from the United States, Italy and Spain.

CDR3 size: 12 residues. Trimming stripped 2 bases from V and 7 bases from J, with 3 bases between. CDR1 and CDR2 from the germline V gene are MGHDK and SYGVNS. Profiling relied on immunoSEQ multiplex PCR, and the TCRdb table lists in-frame clones only, not all of them. This sample yields 130,000 to 150,000 clones, of which around 90% are seen a single time; 1.5% to 2% belongs to the top ten. The material sequenced was peripheral blood. The chain joins TRBV25-1 to TRBJ1-6, with no clear D. The sequence derives from a human donor in a cohort sampled during active COVID-19. The CDR3 loop reads CASSEPNSPLHF. The CDR3 DNA reads as TGTGCCAGCAGTGAACCAAATTCACCCCTCCACTTT.